The next 13 T cell receptor beta chains were all read from a single sample in a study of T cell responses to AZD1222 COVID-19 vaccine. Only in-frame clones appear in the TCRdb table, and some are missing; sequencing was by immunoSEQ multiplex PCR. The sample lists 70,000 to 85,000 clones, roughly 90% occurring once. Sequencing used peripheral blood, obtained on day 0 of AZD1222 vaccination. The receptors were sampled from an adult in good health.

For the CDR3, the DNA is TGTGCCAGCAGCCTACCGGGACGGAACACCGGGGAGCTGTTTTTT. It is translated as CASSLPGRNTGELFF. V usage is TRBV7-3 and J usage is TRBJ2-2; D tentatively fits TRBD1 or TRBD2 (5 bases each). CDR3 length: 15 residues. Germline-derived CDR1 and CDR2 are SGHTA and FQGTGA. Trimming removed 5 bases at V and 1 base at J, with 11 bases between.

CDR3 nucleotides: TGCAGCGTGTGGACAGACTCCTACGAGCAGTACTTC. Amino acid sequence: CSVWTDSYEQYF. The chain combines TRBV29-1 with TRBJ2-7; D may be TRBD1 (6 bases). In germline, CDR1 is SQVTM, CDR2 ANQGSEA. The CDR3 length is 12 residues. V dropped 6 bases and J dropped 0 bases, with 9 bases sitting between them.

V and J are TRBV19 and TRBJ2-7; 7 bases map to TRBD2. Germline loops: CDR1 LNHDA, CDR2 SQIVND (reference sequence). The CDR3 consists of 13 residues. V lost 0 bases to trimming and J lost 4 bases; unmatched junction nucleotides: 0. CDR3 nucleotides: TGTGCCAGTAGTATAGATAGCGGGTACGAGCAGTACTTC. This gives the protein CASSIDSGYEQYF.

The gene calls are TRBV29-1 and TRBJ2-7, with D hard to call. Germline CDR1 SQVTM, CDR2 ANQGSEA. The CDR3 loop spans 12 amino acids. The ends were cut back, 1 base at V and 5 bases at J, with 9 bases in the middle. The DNA for the CDR3 is TGCAGCGTTGAAGCTGAAGGTCACGAGCAGTACTTC. It specifies CSVEAEGHEQYF.

V and J are TRBV12-3 or TRBV12-4 and TRBJ2-1; no clear D. The ends were cut back, 8 bases at V and 10 bases at J, with 18 bases in the middle. CDR3 length equals 13 residues. CDR3 DNA: TGTGCCAGCGCCGGGTCGTCGTATCGCGAGCAGTTCTTC. This sequence encodes CASAGSSYREQFF.

The rearrangement joins TRBV10-3 to TRBJ2-5, with 10 nucleotides matching TRBD2. Trimming at V came to 3 bases and at J to 1 base, leaving 5 bases not matched to a gene. From germline, CDR1 is ENHRY and CDR2 SYGVKD. CDR3 size: 16 residues. The CDR3: CAISDTSGVSQETQYF. For the CDR3, the DNA is TGTGCCATCAGTGATACTAGCGGGGTATCCCAAGAGACCCAGTACTTC.

This sequence joins TRBV6-5 and TRBJ2-3; 9 positions match TRBD1. V dropped 7 bases and J dropped 2; count of bases not matched to a gene: 4. Looked up from germline, CDR1 is MNHEY and CDR2 is SVGAGI. This CDR3 is 14 amino acids long. CDR3 sequence reads: CASTRTGATDTQYF. The CDR3 DNA reads as TGTGCCAGCACTCGGACAGGGGCCACAGATACGCAGTATTTT.

V is TRBV9 and J is TRBJ2-1, with 10 bases that match TRBD1. The CDR3 length is 16 residues. Germline trimming cut 0 bases from V and 2 bases from J; bases unmatched to any gene: 2. Per the germline V gene, CDR1 is SGDLS and CDR2 is YYNGEE. CDR3 DNA sequence: TGTGCCAGCAGCGTAGATGGGACAGGGGCCTACAATGAGCAGTTCTTC. Translated: CASSVDGTGAYNEQFF. Using reference TRBV9 and TRBJ2-1 for the parts outside the CDR3, the full variable domain is DSGVTQTPKHLITATGQRVTLRCSPRSGDLSVYWYQQSLDQGLQFLIQYYNGEERAKGNILERFSAQQFPDLHSELNLSSLELGDSALYFCASSVDGTGAYNEQFFGPGTRLTVL.

The chain employs TRBV19 and TRBJ1-1; D call uncertain. Germline-derived CDR1 and CDR2 are LNHDA and SQIVND (reference sequence). CDR3 size: 14 residues. Trimming cost V 5 bases and J 0 bases, with 10 bases left between them. The CDR3 sequence: CASSFHSMNTEAFF. Here the CDR3 DNA reads TGTGCCAGTAGTTTTCACAGCATGAACACTGAAGCTTTCTTT.

This chain links TRBV28 with TRBJ1-1; perhaps TRBD1 as D (6 bases). Germline loops: CDR1 MDHEN, CDR2 SYDVKM. The CDR3 contains 16 residues. Trimming removed 7 bases at V and 2 bases at J, with 20 bases between. CDR3 region: CASTDSGGRPNTEAFF. The DNA for the CDR3 is TGTGCCAGCACCGATTCGGGGGGCAGGCCTAACACTGAAGCTTTCTTT.

The chain carries TRBV25-1 and TRBJ1-4, with TRBD1 as a possible D gene (6 bases). V lost 6 bases, J lost 6 bases, and 11 bases lay in between. CDR1 and CDR2 from the germline V gene are MGHDK and SYGVNS. The length of the CDR3 is 13 residues. The CDR3, as DNA: TGTGCCAGCAGAGGGGGAGGGGATGAAAAACTGTTTTTT. Translating it yields CASRGGGDEKLFF. The full variable domain, with the rest looked up from reference TRBV25-1 and TRBJ1-4, is EADIYQTPRYLVIGTGKKITLECSQTMGHDKMYWYQQDPGMELHLIHYSYGVNSTEKGDLSSESTVSRIRTEHFPLTLESARPSHTSQYLCASRGGGDEKLFFGSGTQLSVL.

This chain connects TRBV9 to TRBJ2-7; TRBD1 matches at 7 bases. Germline trimming cut 2 bases from V and 6 bases from J; bases unmatched to any gene: 11. Germline lookup yields CDR1 SGDLS and CDR2 YYNGEE. This CDR3 comprises 15 residues. The CDR3 DNA is TGTGCCAGCAGCGTCCAGACAGGGTTTACGTGCGAGCAGTACTTC. As protein: CASSVQTGFTCEQYF.

V and J are TRBV11-2 and TRBJ2-5, with TRBD1 matching 9 bases. The CDR3 has 15 residues. V lost 4 bases to trimming and J lost 5 bases; unmatched junction nucleotides: 8. Looked up from germline, CDR1 is SGHAT and CDR2 is FQNNGV. CDR3 loop: CASSWRGTGLETQYF. The CDR3 nucleotides read TGTGCCAGCAGCTGGCGCGGGACAGGGCTCGAGACCCAGTACTTC.